These 16 T cell receptor beta chains share one sample of origin, sequenced in a study of shared clonotypes between healthy human individuals. TCRdb keeps only in-frame clones here, not all; method: immunoSEQ multiplex PCR. Of around 1,000,000 clones in the sample, 70% to 85% were seen once. The sample comprised memory CD4+ T cells from PBMCs. Subset defined: CD45RA-negative fraction. Source of these receptors: a man between 18 and 35 years old in good health. Some clones in this sample may be carry-over from other donors' samples.

The chain joins TRBV28 to TRBJ1-2; D perhaps matches TRBD1 (6 bases). V lost 6 bases and J lost 8, with 25 bases in between. The length of the CDR3 is 16 residues. Germline V gene data show CDR1 as MDHEN and CDR2 as SYDVKM. CDR3 nucleotides: TGTGCCAGCAGACCGCCGAGGGTCGGGCTAGGACAGGGCTACACCTTC. This codes for CASRPPRVGLGQGYTF.

The chain couples TRBV19 to TRBJ2-3, with 7 bases aligning to TRBD2. From germline, CDR1 is LNHDA and CDR2 SQIVND (reference sequence). The CDR3 has 13 amino acids. CDR3 sequence reads: CAVSRGRGDTQYF. CDR3 in DNA: TGTGCAGTGAGCCGGGGGAGGGGAGATACGCAGTATTTT.

The chain combines TRBV6-5 with TRBJ1-5, with 8 positions matching TRBD1. The V and J ends lost 6 bases and 5 bases, in that order; junction bases with no gene match: 6. CDR3 size: 14 residues. Looked up from germline, CDR1 is MNHEY and CDR2 is SVGAGI. The CDR3 sequence is CASSPPGGHQPQHF. The CDR3 DNA is TGTGCCAGCAGCCCCCCAGGGGGCCATCAGCCCCAGCATTTT.

The chain carries TRBV29-1 and TRBJ2-5; D remains ambiguous. This CDR3 is 17 amino acids long. Trimming shortened V by 2 bases and J by 2 bases, and 21 bases separated the two germline ends. Germline CDR1 SQVTM, CDR2 ANQGSEA. CDR3 protein: CSVERAEPKAGQETQYF. The DNA for the CDR3 is TGCAGCGTTGAAAGGGCAGAGCCCAAGGCCGGACAAGAGACCCAGTACTTC.

On this clone itself: A much larger clone differs by one base, so this may be a read error. The chain combines TRBV5-1 with TRBJ1-1, with TRBD1 identical over 9 bases. J was trimmed by 1 base and V by 4 bases; bases with no gene match: 2. CDR3 length: 14 amino acids. Germline V gene lookup returns CDR1 SGHRS and CDR2 YFSETQ. CDR3 nucleotide sequence: TGCGCCAGCAGCCGACAGGGGGGGAACACTGAAGCTTTCTTT. The encoded protein is CASSRQGGNTEAFF.

The V gene is TRBV11-2, the J gene TRBJ2-1; 7 bases fit TRBD2. Germline V gene data show CDR1 as SGHAT and CDR2 as FQNNGV. J was trimmed by 1 base and V by 5 bases; bases with no gene match: 5. The CDR3 is 15 residues long. The CDR3 here is CASSTGTNSYNEQFF. The CDR3 DNA reads TGTGCCAGCAGCACGGGGACTAATTCCTACAATGAGCAGTTCTTC.

The chain joins TRBV30 to TRBJ2-3; D is perhaps TRBD1 (6 bases). This CDR3 contains 13 residues. Germline values: CDR1 GTSNPN, CDR2 SVGIG (reference sequence). V lost 7 bases and J 4 bases, leaving 15 bases between the germline ends. The CDR3 nucleotides are TGTGCCTTGGTCACCGGGACACCAGATACGCAGTATTTT. Translation: CALVTGTPDTQYF.

This clone was observed once. This chain links TRBV2 with TRBJ2-7; the D gene is possibly TRBD1 (6 bases). CDR3 length equals 12 residues. Trimming cost V 6 bases and J 1 base, with 7 bases left between them. In germline, CDR1 is SNHLY, CDR2 FYNNEI. CDR3 nucleotides: TGTGCCAGCAGCGACAGGTCCTACGAGCAGTACTTC. Translating gives CASSDRSYEQYF.

This clone was seen repeatedly, ten times or more. V is TRBV4-1 and J is TRBJ2-3; maybe TRBD2 (6 bases). The CDR3 has 15 residues. Between the trimmed V and J ends, which lost 4 bases and 0 bases, there was a span of 11 bases. Germline CDR1 and CDR2: MGHRA and YSYEKL. The CDR3 sequence is CASSLSGPSTDTQYF. The CDR3 DNA reads as TGCGCCAGCAGCCTTAGCGGTCCTAGCACAGATACGCAGTATTTT.

As regards this clone: This could be a read error, since a much larger clone is one nucleotide away. V is TRBV28 and J is TRBJ1-4, with a tentative D call TRBD1 (5 bases). CDR1 is MDHEN, CDR2 SYDVKM, per germline. CDR3 length: 15 residues. V was clipped by 7 bases and J by 7 bases, with 19 bases between them. The CDR3 sequence: CASNLNGRGSEKLFF. In DNA form, the CDR3 reads TGTGCCAGCAACCTCAACGGGCGGGGGAGTGAAAAACTGTTTTTT.

The V gene is TRBV7-9, the J gene TRBJ2-7; 10 nucleotides match TRBD2. J was trimmed by 6 bases and V by 8 bases; bases with no gene match: 7. Germline V gene lookup returns CDR1 SEHNR and CDR2 FQNEAQ (reference sequence). CDR3 length: 13 residues. For the CDR3, the DNA is TGTGCCAGCGGGCTAGCGGGAGTCAGCGAGCAGTACTTC. This translates into CASGLAGVSEQYF.

There are many counts of this clone. The chain uses TRBV5-4 and TRBJ2-7, with 11 bases matching TRBD2. The J segment lost 3 bases and the V segment lost 3 bases, leaving 5 bases of the junction unmatched. Germline V gives CDR1 SGHNT, CDR2 YYREEE (reference sequence). CDR3 size: 15 residues. CDR3 sequence reads: CASSSQTSGVYEQYF. The CDR3 nucleotides are TGTGCCAGCAGCTCGCAGACTAGCGGGGTCTACGAGCAGTACTTC.

The rearrangement uses TRBV6-5 and TRBJ2-5, with D perhaps matching TRBD2 (6 bases). With 3 bases removed from V and 7 bases from J, the gap between germline ends came to 15 bases. CDR1 and CDR2 from the germline V gene are MNHEY and SVGAGI. The CDR3 loop spans 14 amino acids. CDR3 sequence: CASSYDLAPGTQYF. The CDR3 DNA follows: TGTGCCAGCAGTTATGATCTAGCGCCAGGGACCCAGTACTTC.

The CDR3, as DNA: TGTGCCAGCAGCCGGAATCGGATTCAGATCTCTGGAAACACCATATATTTT. This sequence encodes CASSRNRIQISGNTIYF. This rearrangement joins TRBV7-2 to TRBJ1-3; no firm D call. Germline lookup yields CDR1 SGHTA and CDR2 FQGNSA. V lost 5 bases, J lost 0 bases, and 17 bases lay in between. This CDR3 contains 17 residues.

This clone occurred a few times. This chain links TRBV2 with TRBJ2-2, with D possibly matching TRBD2 (6 bases). Germline CDR1 is SNHLY and CDR2 is FYNNEI. Trimming left V 5 bases short and J 5 bases short, with 15 bases between. CDR3 size: 15 residues. The CDR3 DNA reads TGTGCCAGCAGTATGGAGGGAGGCGGGACCGGGGAGCTGTTTTTT. Its protein product is CASSMEGGGTGELFF.

The CDR3 DNA sequence: TGTGCCAGTAGTTCAAGAGTCGGCAATCAGCCCCAGCATTTT. Its translation: CASSSRVGNQPQHF. The chain joins TRBV19 to TRBJ1-5; D uncertain. Germline CDR1 is LNHDA and CDR2 is SQIVND (reference sequence). This CDR3 spans 14 amino acids. Trimming removed 5 bases at V and 2 bases at J, with 10 bases between.